Following are 18 T cell receptor beta chains from one sample sequenced in a study of cytotoxic CD8 clonotypes in ibrutinib-treated CLL. Clones were sequenced by immunoSEQ multiplex PCR, and TCRdb holds only the in-frame ones, with some missing. This sample has about 300,000 clones, with 76% found just once. Sequenced material: PBMCs, taken at disease progression, from a patient treated with ibrutinib. All receptors derive from a human donor with chronic lymphocytic leukemia.

V gene TRBV10-2 combines with J gene TRBJ1-2; D gene unclear. This CDR3 spans 13 amino acids. Trimming shortened V by 4 bases and J by 3 bases, and 9 bases separated the two germline ends. The germline V gene encodes CDR1 WSHSY and CDR2 SAAADI. The chain's CDR3 is CASSGRIDYGYTF. The CDR3 DNA sequence: TGCGCCAGCAGTGGGAGGATTGACTATGGCTACACCTTC.

The chain is built from TRBV6-1 and TRBJ1-1, with D tentatively TRBD1 (6 bases). Germline V gives CDR1 MNHNS, CDR2 SASEGT. The CDR3 contains 14 residues. V gave up 3 bases and J gave up 5 bases, with 13 bases separating them. The CDR3 is CASSDNGQQTEAFF. The CDR3 nucleotides are TGTGCCAGCAGTGATAATGGACAGCAGACTGAAGCTTTCTTT.

This clone was seen once. The genes are TRBV19 and TRBJ1-1; the D gene is possibly TRBD1 (5 bases). The CDR3 consists of 17 residues. Per germline, CDR1 LNHDA and CDR2 SQIVND (reference sequence). Trimming removed 7 bases at V and 0 bases at J, with 21 bases between. DNA of the CDR3: TGTGCCAGTACCTACACAGGACCATGGGGTCTGAACACTGAAGCTTTCTTT. Translating it yields CASTYTGPWGLNTEAFF.

This clone was observed a few times. This chain links TRBV29-1 with TRBJ2-5, with TRBD2 matching 7 bases. Germline assignment: CDR1 SQVTM and CDR2 ANQGSEA. Trimming removed 4 bases from V and 5 bases from J; junction bases left unmatched: 4. CDR3 length: 12 residues. The CDR3 protein is CSVGLGGETQYF. The CDR3 bases are TGCAGCGTTGGTTTGGGGGGGGAGACCCAGTACTTC.

This clone came up a few times. This chain links TRBV29-1 with TRBJ2-7; TRBD1 agrees at 9 bases. CDR1 and CDR2 (germline): SQVTM, ANQGSEA. J lost 2 bases, V lost 6 bases, and 5 bases had no gene match. The CDR3 totals 13 residues. The CDR3 loop is CSVGTGPPYEQYF. DNA of the CDR3: TGCAGCGTAGGGACAGGGCCACCCTACGAGCAGTACTTC.

The gene calls are TRBV5-1 and TRBJ1-5, with 8 bases identical to TRBD1. The germline V gene has CDR1 SGHRS and CDR2 YFSETQ. The CDR3 is made up of 15 amino acids. V was pared by 5 bases and J by 7 bases, with 11 bases of the junction left unmatched. CDR3 sequence (DNA): TGCGCCAGCAGGGAAGGACAGGGAAAGAGGCAGCCCCAGCATTTT. This sequence encodes CASREGQGKRQPQHF.

The rearrangement uses TRBV2 and TRBJ2-3; the D is unclear. The CDR3 has 13 residues. Deletions cut 6 bases from V and 0 bases from J, with 7 bases between. Germline CDR1 and CDR2: SNHLY and FYNNEI. CDR3 sequence reads: CASRVGSTDTQYF. The CDR3 bases are TGTGCCAGCAGGGTGGGAAGCACAGATACGCAGTATTTT.

The gene calls are TRBV29-1 and TRBJ2-7; 8 positions match TRBD1. J lost 6 bases, V lost 4 bases, and 8 bases had no gene match. The CDR3 sequence is 13 residues long. Germline assignment: CDR1 SQVTM and CDR2 ANQGSEA. The CDR3, as DNA: TGCAGCGTTGGACGACAGGGGTTCGGCGAGCAGTACTTC. This translates into CSVGRQGFGEQYF.

V gene TRBV15 combines with J gene TRBJ2-7; the match to TRBD1 covers 8 bases. Trimming took 2 bases from V and 2 from J; bases not matched to a gene: 2. Germline-derived CDR1 and CDR2 are LNHNV and YYDKDF (reference sequence). This CDR3 contains 14 residues. CDR3 DNA sequence: TGTGCCACCAGCAGAAGGACAGGGACCTACGAGCAGTACTTC. Translation: CATSRRTGTYEQYF.

The rearrangement joins TRBV30 to TRBJ1-3; D is undetermined. V lost 8 bases and J lost 0, with 8 bases in between. Germline values: CDR1 GTSNPN, CDR2 SVGIG (reference sequence). The CDR3 has 12 residues. CDR3 region: CAVRFSGNTIYF. The CDR3 region has the DNA TGTGCCGTCAGGTTCTCTGGAAACACCATATATTTT. The full variable domain, rest sourced from reference TRBV30 and TRBJ1-3, is SQTIHQWPATLVQPVGSPLSLECTVEGTSNPNLYWYRQAAGRGLQLLFYSVGIGQISSEVPQNLSASRPQDRQFILSSKKLLLSDSGFYLCAVRFSGNTIYFGEGSWLTVV.

This chain joins TRBV11-3 and TRBJ2-2; a weak D match, TRBD2 (6 bases). The CDR3 runs 15 residues. Germline CDR1 SGHNT, CDR2 YENEEA. The ends were cut back, 7 bases at V and 8 bases at J, with 20 bases in the middle. CDR3 amino acids: CASTEGLATMGELFF. In DNA form, the CDR3 reads TGTGCCAGCACGGAGGGGTTGGCCACAATGGGGGAGCTGTTTTTT. The full variable domain, its missing parts supplied by reference TRBV11-3 and TRBJ2-2, is EAGVVQSPRYKIIEKKQPVAFWCNPISGHNTLYWYLQNLGQGPELLIRYENEEAVDDSQLPKDRFSAERLKGVDSTLKIQPAELGDSAVYLCASTEGLATMGELFFGEGSRLTVL.

The chain is built from TRBV21-1 and TRBJ1-2; the table's D gene call, TRBD1, was not cross checked with the DNA. TRBV21-1 represents a pseudogene. The CDR3 length is 11 residues. For the CDR3, the DNA is TGTGCCAGCGGGACAAGTTGGGGCTACACCTTC. Protein product: CASGTSWGYTF.

This chain links TRBV4-1 with TRBJ1-6; D gene unclear. The CDR3 has 16 amino acids. Trimming left V 3 bases short and J 0 bases short, with 9 bases between. CDR1 MGHRA and CDR2 YSYEKL come from the germline V gene. The CDR3 sequence: CASSQSPSSYNSPLHF. The CDR3 DNA sequence: TGCGCCAGCAGCCAGTCTCCGAGCTCCTATAATTCACCCCTCCACTTT.

The CDR3 sequence: CAIRTTETDNSYEQYF. CDR3 DNA: TGTGCCATCAGGACTACGGAGACGGACAATTCCTACGAGCAGTACTTC. This chain links TRBV10-3 with TRBJ2-7, with D tentatively TRBD1 or TRBD2 (5 bases each). Germline lookup yields CDR1 ENHRY and CDR2 SYGVKD. The V end was cut by 6 bases, the J end by 1 base, with 19 bases between. The CDR3 consists of 16 residues.

This clone was detected a few times. The chain has TRBV19 and TRBJ1-6; the D is unclear. V gave up 3 bases and J gave up 6 bases, with 3 bases separating them. The CDR3 loop spans 12 amino acids. Germline CDR1 reads LNHDA; CDR2 reads SQIVND (reference sequence). The CDR3: CASSMGNSPLHF. CDR3 sequence (DNA): TGTGCCAGTAGTATGGGTAATTCACCCCTCCACTTT.

The V gene is TRBV9, the J gene TRBJ1-1; tentative D call: TRBD1 (6 bases). Trimming took 4 bases from V and 4 from J, leaving 14 bases between them. The CDR3 runs 14 residues. From germline, CDR1 is SGDLS and CDR2 YYNGEE. The CDR3 reads CASSPHRETTEAFF. The CDR3 DNA reads as TGTGCCAGCAGCCCCCACAGGGAGACCACTGAAGCTTTCTTT.

The chain recombines TRBV28 with TRBJ2-3; no definite D call. Germline CDR1 MDHEN, CDR2 SYDVKM. The CDR3 consists of 12 residues. Deletions cut 5 bases from V and 7 bases from J, with 10 bases between. The CDR3 is CASSPTLHTQYF. DNA of the CDR3: TGTGCCAGCAGTCCCACACTACATACGCAGTATTTT.

J is TRBJ1-3 and V is TRBV2; no definite D call. This CDR3 is built from 13 residues. CDR1 and CDR2 from the germline V gene are SNHLY and FYNNEI. Trimming took off 5 bases at V and 2 bases at J, with 7 bases between the two ends. CDR3 in amino acids: CASSYMPGNTIYF. CDR3 bases: TGTGCCAGCAGTTATATGCCTGGAAACACCATATATTTT.